This is a list of T cell receptor beta chains from one sample in a study of T cells after yellow fever vaccination. TCRdb used MiXCR to reprocess the 5' RACE reads, holding one entry per CDR3 protein. The sample lists some 670,000 distinct CDR3 sequences; around an eighth were seen once. The input for sequencing was PBMCs, taken on the day of the yellow fever booster vaccination. These receptors were taken from a man aged 25-45 years who received the YFV17D yellow fever vaccine. Both conserved end residues are part of each CDR3. Each record gives: J gene, clone size, V gene, D gene, CDR3 protein, CDR3 DNA. A D gene is named only where the DNA matches it firmly. Size is stated for part of the rows, as once, few or many counts, or as a class when the clone is expanded.

>TRBJ2-7|few|TRBV12-3/TRBV12-4|-
CASSSRGGDEQYF
TGTGCCAGCAGCTCCAGGGGAGGAGACGAGCAGTACTTC
>TRBJ2-6|-|TRBV10-3|-
CAISESWGSGANVLTF
TGTGCCATCAGTGAGTCGTGGGGTAGTGGGGCCAACGTCCTGACTTTC
>TRBJ2-1|few|TRBV6-2/TRBV6-3|-
CASSYRQEYNEQFF
TGTGCCAGCAGTTACCGACAGGAATACAATGAGCAGTTCTTC
>TRBJ2-1|few|TRBV11-2|TRBD2
CASSLGFWTSGIGNEQFF
TGTGCCAGCAGCTTAGGTTTTTGGACTAGCGGGATTGGCAATGAGCAGTTCTTC
>TRBJ2-1|few|TRBV12-3/TRBV12-4|-
CASSSTALEQFF
TGTGCCAGCAGTTCGACTGCCCTCGAGCAGTTCTTC
>TRBJ1-2|-|TRBV28|-
CASSFVPNYGYTF
TGTGCCAGCAGTTTTGTTCCTAACTATGGCTACACCTTC
>TRBJ2-7|-|TRBV6-2/TRBV6-3|TRBD2
CASSRLAGGLTYEQYF
TGTGCCAGCAGTCGGCTAGCGGGAGGCCTGACCTACGAGCAGTACTTC
>TRBJ1-4|-|TRBV5-5|-
CASSSDSTANEKLFF
TGTGCCAGCAGCTCCGACAGTACGGCTAATGAAAAACTGTTTTTT
>TRBJ1-5|few|TRBV16|-
CASSQLRPSNQPQHF
TGTGCCAGCAGCCAACTTCGGCCTAGCAATCAGCCCCAGCATTTT
>TRBJ2-3|few|TRBV10-1|TRBD2
CASSELAELSSTDTQYF
TGCGCCAGCAGTGAACTAGCGGAACTTTCTAGCACAGATACGCAGTATTTT
>TRBJ1-3|few|TRBV12-3/TRBV12-4|-
CASSRGQYGSGNTIYF
TGTGCCAGCAGCCGTGGACAGTACGGTTCTGGAAACACCATATATTTT
>TRBJ2-6|-|TRBV27|-
CASSPRQISGANVLTF
TGTGCCAGCAGTCCTCGACAGATCTCTGGGGCCAACGTCCTGACTTTC
>TRBJ2-5|-|TRBV5-1|-
CASSLGVNPGRETQYF
TGCGCCAGCAGCTTGGGAGTTAATCCGGGGAGAGAGACCCAGTACTTC
>TRBJ2-2|-|TRBV24-1|TRBD2
CATSDVPGGLSGELFF
TGTGCCACCAGTGATGTACCGGGAGGGCTTTCCGGGGAGCTGTTTTTT
>TRBJ2-2|-|TRBV11-1|-
CASSAQIPGELFF
TGTGCCAGCAGCGCCCAAATCCCCGGGGAGCTGTTTTTT
>TRBJ1-4|few|TRBV5-5|-
CASSLRSPRFEKLFF
TGTGCCAGCAGCCTACGTAGCCCAAGGTTTGAAAAACTGTTTTTT
>TRBJ1-2|few|TRBV5-6|-
CASSFKGINYGYTF
TGTGCCAGCAGCTTTAAGGGAATCAACTATGGCTACACCTTC
>TRBJ2-3|few|TRBV20-1|-
CSARLATSTDTQYF
TGCAGTGCTAGACTAGCGACTAGCACAGATACGCAGTATTTT
>TRBJ1-3|few|TRBV5-1|TRBD1
CASSLMGQESVSGNTIYF
TGCGCCAGCAGCTTGATGGGACAGGAGTCCGTCTCTGGAAACACCATATATTTT
>TRBJ1-5|-|TRBV7-6|-
CASSSSAGTGNQPQHF
TGTGCCAGCAGCTCGTCTGCGGGAACAGGCAATCAGCCCCAGCATTTT
>TRBJ1-2|-|TRBV5-1|-
CASSLDGTPYGYTF
TGCGCCAGCAGCCTCGACGGGACGCCATATGGCTACACCTTC
>TRBJ2-1|few|TRBV6-6|-
CASNGNEQFF
TGTGCCAGCAATGGGAATGAGCAGTTCTTC
>TRBJ2-1|-|TRBV7-8|-
CASTPLGEQFF
TGTGCCAGCACCCCCCTCGGGGAGCAGTTCTTC
>TRBJ1-6|once|TRBV28|TRBD1
CASSRPLGTGGSGRSPLHF
TGTGCCAGCAGTCGACCCCTGGGGACAGGGGGCTCAGGGAGGTCACCCCTCCACTTT
>TRBJ2-3|few|TRBV30|TRBD2
CAVPWGGSTDTQYF
TGTGCCGTCCCCTGGGGCGGGAGTACAGATACGCAGTATTTT
>TRBJ2-3|-|TRBV24-1|TRBD1
CATSDWVTGGGDTQYF
TGTGCCACCAGTGATTGGGTGACAGGGGGTGGAGATACGCAGTATTTT
>TRBJ2-1|few|TRBV7-2|TRBD2
CASSLVAASGAYNEQFF
TGTGCCAGCAGCTTAGTCGCGGCTAGCGGGGCCTACAATGAGCAGTTCTTC
>TRBJ2-7|few|TRBV3-1|-
CASSQTGAASYEQYF
TGTGCCAGCAGCCAGACAGGAGCGGCATCCTACGAGCAGTACTTC
>TRBJ2-7|-|TRBV10-3|TRBD1
CAISESFRDRGGEQYF
TGTGCCATCAGTGAGTCTTTCAGGGACAGGGGTGGCGAGCAGTACTTC
>TRBJ2-5|-|TRBV6-6|-
CAGAGTEETQYF
TGTGCCGGTGCGGGGACGGAAGAGACCCAGTACTTC
>TRBJ1-2|-|TRBV20-1|-
CSAEGGNYGYTF
TGCAGTGCTGAGGGGGGTAACTATGGCTACACCTTC
>TRBJ1-2|few|TRBV24-1|-
CATSDRGAGYGYTF
TGTGCCACCAGTGATCGGGGCGCCGGCTATGGCTACACCTTC
>TRBJ2-1|-|TRBV12-3/TRBV12-4|-
CASSLGAEPREQFF
TGTGCCAGCAGTTTGGGAGCGGAGCCCAGGGAGCAGTTCTTC
>TRBJ1-1|-|TRBV7-2|-
CASSLANIRLNTEAFF
TGTGCCAGCAGCTTAGCGAATATAAGGCTGAACACTGAAGCTTTCTTT
>TRBJ2-7|few|TRBV12-3/TRBV12-4|-
CASSGGGETYEQYF
TGTGCCAGCTCAGGGGGGGGTGAGACCTACGAGCAGTACTTC
>TRBJ2-6|-|TRBV12-3/TRBV12-4|-
CASAPGRRISGANVLTF
TGTGCCAGCGCCCCAGGCAGGCGGATCTCTGGGGCCAACGTCCTGACTTTC
>TRBJ2-3|-|TRBV20-1|-
CSAIRPTGNTDTQYF
TGCAGTGCAATTAGACCGACCGGAAACACAGATACGCAGTATTTT
>TRBJ2-7|-|TRBV5-1|TRBD1
CASNPDRESEQYF
TGCGCCAGCAACCCTGACAGGGAGAGCGAGCAGTACTTC
>TRBJ2-5|-|TRBV19|-
CASSSVPQETQYF
TGTGCCAGTAGTTCGGTGCCACAAGAGACCCAGTACTTC
>TRBJ1-1|-|TRBV29-1|-
CSVEEGVNTEAFF
TGCAGCGTTGAAGAGGGCGTGAACACTGAAGCTTTCTTT
>TRBJ2-7|-|TRBV10-2|-
CASSENNPQSSYEQYF
TGCGCCAGCAGTGAGAACAACCCTCAAAGCTCCTACGAGCAGTACTTC
>TRBJ1-3|few|TRBV7-9|-
CASSLDLGSGNTIYF
TGTGCCAGCAGCTTAGACCTCGGGTCTGGAAACACCATATATTTT
>TRBJ2-7|few|TRBV7-2|-
CASSLGTGTPTYEQYF
TGTGCCAGCAGCTTAGGAACCGGGACCCCAACCTACGAGCAGTACTTC
>TRBJ1-3|many|TRBV7-2|-
CASSTRQGNTIYF
TGTGCCAGCAGCACACGACAGGGAAACACCATATATTTT
>TRBJ2-7|-|TRBV6-2/TRBV6-3|TRBD1
CASSKGAIHEQYF
TGTGCCAGCAGTAAGGGGGCCATCCACGAGCAGTACTTC
>TRBJ1-2|few|TRBV9|TRBD1
CASSVGLDGQGGGYTF
TGTGCCAGCAGCGTAGGTCTCGATGGACAGGGCGGGGGCTACACCTTC
>TRBJ2-2|few|TRBV5-1|-
CASSRESSGELFF
TGCGCCAGCAGCAGGGAATCGAGCGGGGAGCTGTTTTTT
>TRBJ1-4|-|TRBV14|-
CASSATRVATNEKLFF
TGTGCCAGCAGCGCTACCCGAGTCGCAACTAATGAAAAACTGTTTTTT
>TRBJ2-7|many|TRBV29-1|-
CSALLVTSYEQYF
TGCAGCGCCCTCCTTGTAACTTCCTACGAGCAGTACTTC
>TRBJ2-7|few|TRBV7-2|TRBD1
CASSLVGTGGHEQYF
TGTGCCAGCAGCTTAGTGGGGACAGGGGGCCACGAGCAGTACTTC
>TRBJ2-1|few|TRBV20-1|-
CSAGDSLLSYNEQFF
TGCAGTGCTGGGGACTCGCTCCTCTCCTACAATGAGCAGTTCTTC